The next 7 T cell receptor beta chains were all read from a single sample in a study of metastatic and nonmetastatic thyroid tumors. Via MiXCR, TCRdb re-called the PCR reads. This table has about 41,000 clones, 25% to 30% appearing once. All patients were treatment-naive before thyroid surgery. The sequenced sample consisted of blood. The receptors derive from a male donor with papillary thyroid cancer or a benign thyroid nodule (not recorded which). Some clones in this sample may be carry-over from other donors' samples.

The CDR3: CSASRARNEQYF. CDR3 bases: TGCAGTGCTAGCCGGGCCCGCAACGAGCAGTACTTC. The genes are TRBV20-1 and TRBJ2-7; D not certain. Germline lookup yields CDR1 DFQATT and CDR2 SNEGSKA (reference sequence). V was clipped by 3 bases and J by 5 bases, with 11 bases between them. This CDR3 has 12 residues.

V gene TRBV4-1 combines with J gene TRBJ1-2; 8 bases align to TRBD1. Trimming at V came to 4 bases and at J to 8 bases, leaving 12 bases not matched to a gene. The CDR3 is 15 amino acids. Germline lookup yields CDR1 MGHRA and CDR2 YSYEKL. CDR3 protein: CASSPPDRVRGGYTF. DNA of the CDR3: TGCGCCAGCAGCCCGCCGGACAGGGTTCGTGGCGGCTACACCTTC.

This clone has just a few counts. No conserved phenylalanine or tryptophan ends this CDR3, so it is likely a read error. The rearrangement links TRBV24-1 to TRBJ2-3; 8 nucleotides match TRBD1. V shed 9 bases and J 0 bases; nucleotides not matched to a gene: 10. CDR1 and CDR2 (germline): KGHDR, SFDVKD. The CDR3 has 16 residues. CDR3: CATESAGTGSTDTQYS. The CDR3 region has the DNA TGTGCCACCGAGTCCGCCGGGACAGGAAGCACAGATACGCAGTATTCT.

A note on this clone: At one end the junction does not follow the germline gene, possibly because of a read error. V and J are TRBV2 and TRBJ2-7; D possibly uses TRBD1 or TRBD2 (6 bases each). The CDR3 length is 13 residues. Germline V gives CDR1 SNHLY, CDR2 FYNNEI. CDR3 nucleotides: TGTGCCAGAAGTGGGGGGCAGGGAGGAGAGCAGTACTTC. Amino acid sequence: CARSGGQGGEQYF.

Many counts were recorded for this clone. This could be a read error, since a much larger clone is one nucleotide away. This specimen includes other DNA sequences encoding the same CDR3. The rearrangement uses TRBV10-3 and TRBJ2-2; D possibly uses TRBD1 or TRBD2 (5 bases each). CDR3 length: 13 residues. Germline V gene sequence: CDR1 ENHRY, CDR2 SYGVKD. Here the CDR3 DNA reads TGTGCCATGGGGACCACGAACACCGGGAAGCTGTTTTTT. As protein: CAMGTTNTGKLFF.

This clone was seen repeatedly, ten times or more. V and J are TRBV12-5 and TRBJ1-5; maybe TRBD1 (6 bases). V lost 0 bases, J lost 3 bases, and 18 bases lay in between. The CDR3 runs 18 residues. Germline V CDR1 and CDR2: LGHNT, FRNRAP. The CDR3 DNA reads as TGTGCTAGTGGTTTGGTAGCGCTGGACAGCCCGTTCAATCAGCCCCAGCATTTT. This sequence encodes CASGLVALDSPFNQPQHF.

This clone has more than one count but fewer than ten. This CDR3 reads CASSETGSSYEQYF. As DNA, the CDR3 is TGTGCCAGCAGTGAAACAGGAAGCTCCTACGAGCAGTACTTC. V gene TRBV6-1 combines with J gene TRBJ2-7; a possible D gene is TRBD1 (5 bases). Germline V gene data show CDR1 as MNHNS and CDR2 as SASEGT. Trimming pared 2 bases from V and 0 bases from J, leaving 8 bases between. The CDR3 length is 14 residues.